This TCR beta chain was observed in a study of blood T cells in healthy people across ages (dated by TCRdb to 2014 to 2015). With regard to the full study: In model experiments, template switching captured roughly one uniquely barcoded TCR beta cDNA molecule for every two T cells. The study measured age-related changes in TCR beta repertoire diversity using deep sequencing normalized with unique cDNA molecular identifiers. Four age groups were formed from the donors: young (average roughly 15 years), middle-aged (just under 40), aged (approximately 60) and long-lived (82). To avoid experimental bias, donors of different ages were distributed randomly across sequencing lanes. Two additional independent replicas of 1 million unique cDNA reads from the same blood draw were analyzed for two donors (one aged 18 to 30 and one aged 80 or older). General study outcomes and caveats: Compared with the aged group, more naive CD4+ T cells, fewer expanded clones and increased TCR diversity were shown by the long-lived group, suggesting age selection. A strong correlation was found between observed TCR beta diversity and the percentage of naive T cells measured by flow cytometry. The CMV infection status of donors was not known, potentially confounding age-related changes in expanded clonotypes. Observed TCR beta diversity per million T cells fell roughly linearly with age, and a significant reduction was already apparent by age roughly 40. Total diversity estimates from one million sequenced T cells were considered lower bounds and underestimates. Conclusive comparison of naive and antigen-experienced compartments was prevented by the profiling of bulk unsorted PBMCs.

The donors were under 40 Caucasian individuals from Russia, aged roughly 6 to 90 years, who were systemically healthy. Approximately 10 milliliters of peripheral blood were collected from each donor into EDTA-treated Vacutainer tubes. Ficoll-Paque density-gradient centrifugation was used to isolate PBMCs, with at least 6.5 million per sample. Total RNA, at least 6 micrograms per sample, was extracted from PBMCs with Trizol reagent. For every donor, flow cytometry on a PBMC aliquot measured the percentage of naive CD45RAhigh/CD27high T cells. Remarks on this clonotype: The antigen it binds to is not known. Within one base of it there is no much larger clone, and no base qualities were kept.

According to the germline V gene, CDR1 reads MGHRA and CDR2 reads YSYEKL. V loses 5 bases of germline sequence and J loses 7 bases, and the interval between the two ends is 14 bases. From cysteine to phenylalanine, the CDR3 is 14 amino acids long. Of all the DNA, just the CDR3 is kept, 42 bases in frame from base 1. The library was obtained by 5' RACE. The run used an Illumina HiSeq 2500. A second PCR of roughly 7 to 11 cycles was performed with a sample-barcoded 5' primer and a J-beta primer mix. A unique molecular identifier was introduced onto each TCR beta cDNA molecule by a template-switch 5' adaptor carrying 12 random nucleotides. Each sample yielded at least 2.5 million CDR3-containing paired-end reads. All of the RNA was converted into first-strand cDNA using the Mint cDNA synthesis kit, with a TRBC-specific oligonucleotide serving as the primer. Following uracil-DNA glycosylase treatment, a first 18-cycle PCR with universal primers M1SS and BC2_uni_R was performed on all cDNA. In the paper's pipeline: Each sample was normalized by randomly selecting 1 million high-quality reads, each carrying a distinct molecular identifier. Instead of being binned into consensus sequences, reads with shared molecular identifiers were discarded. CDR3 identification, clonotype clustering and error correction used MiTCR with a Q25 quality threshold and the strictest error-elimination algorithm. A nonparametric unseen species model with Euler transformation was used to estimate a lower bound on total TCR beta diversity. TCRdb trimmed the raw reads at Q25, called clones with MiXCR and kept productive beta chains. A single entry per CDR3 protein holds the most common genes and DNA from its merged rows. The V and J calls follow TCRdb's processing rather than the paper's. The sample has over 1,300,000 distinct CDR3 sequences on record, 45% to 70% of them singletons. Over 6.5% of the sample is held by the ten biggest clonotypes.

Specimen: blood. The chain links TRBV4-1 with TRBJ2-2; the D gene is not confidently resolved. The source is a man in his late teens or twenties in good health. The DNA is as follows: TGCGCCAGCAGCTCCCGACACCACTTCGGGGAGCTGTTTTTT. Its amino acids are CASSSRHHFGELFF.